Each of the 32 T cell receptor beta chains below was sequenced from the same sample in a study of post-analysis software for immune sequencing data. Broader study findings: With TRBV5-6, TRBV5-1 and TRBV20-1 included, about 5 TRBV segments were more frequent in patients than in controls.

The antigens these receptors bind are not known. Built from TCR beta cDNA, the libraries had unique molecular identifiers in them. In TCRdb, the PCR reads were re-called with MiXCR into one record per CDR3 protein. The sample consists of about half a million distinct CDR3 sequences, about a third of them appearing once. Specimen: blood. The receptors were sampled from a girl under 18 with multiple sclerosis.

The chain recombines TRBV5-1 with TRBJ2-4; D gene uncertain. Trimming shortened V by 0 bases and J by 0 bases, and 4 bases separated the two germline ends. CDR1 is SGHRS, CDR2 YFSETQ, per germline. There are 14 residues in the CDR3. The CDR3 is CASSLELAKNIQYF. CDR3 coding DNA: TGCGCCAGCAGCTTGGAACTAGCCAAAAACATTCAGTACTTC.

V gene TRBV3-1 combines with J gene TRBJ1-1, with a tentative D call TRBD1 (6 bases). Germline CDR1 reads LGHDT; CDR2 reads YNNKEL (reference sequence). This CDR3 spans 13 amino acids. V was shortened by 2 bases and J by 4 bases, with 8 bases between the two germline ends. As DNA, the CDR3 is TGTGCCAGCAGCCAACAGGGGATCACTGAAGCTTTCTTT. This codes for CASSQQGITEAFF.

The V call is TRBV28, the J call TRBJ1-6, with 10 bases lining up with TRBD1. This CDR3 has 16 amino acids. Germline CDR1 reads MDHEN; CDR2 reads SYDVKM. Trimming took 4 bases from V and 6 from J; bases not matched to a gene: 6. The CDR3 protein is CASSSPGQGTNSPLHF. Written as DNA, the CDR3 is TGTGCCAGCAGTTCACCGGGACAGGGGACTAATTCACCCCTCCACTTT.

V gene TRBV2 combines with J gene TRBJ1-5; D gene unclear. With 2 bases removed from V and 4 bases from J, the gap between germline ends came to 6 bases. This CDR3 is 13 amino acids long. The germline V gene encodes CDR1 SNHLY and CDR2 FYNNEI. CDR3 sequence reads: CASSERGNQPQHF. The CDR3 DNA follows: TGTGCCAGCAGTGAAAGAGGGAATCAGCCCCAGCATTTT.

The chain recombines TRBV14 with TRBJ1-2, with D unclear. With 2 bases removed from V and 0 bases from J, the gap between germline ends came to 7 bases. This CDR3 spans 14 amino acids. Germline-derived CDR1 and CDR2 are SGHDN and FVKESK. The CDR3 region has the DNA TGTGCCAGCAGCCAAATAAACTCTAACTATGGCTACACCTTC. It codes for CASSQINSNYGYTF.

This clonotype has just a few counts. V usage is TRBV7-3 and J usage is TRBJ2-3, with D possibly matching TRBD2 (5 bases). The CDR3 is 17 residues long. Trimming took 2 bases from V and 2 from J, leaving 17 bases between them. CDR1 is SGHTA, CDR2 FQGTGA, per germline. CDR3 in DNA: TGTGCCAGCAGCTTACTGGGCGGCGGGCCCAACACAGATACGCAGTATTTT. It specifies CASSLLGGGPNTDTQYF.

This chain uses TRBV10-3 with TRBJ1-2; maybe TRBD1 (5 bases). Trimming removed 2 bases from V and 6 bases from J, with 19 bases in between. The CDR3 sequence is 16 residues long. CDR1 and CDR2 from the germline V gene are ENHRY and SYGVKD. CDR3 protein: CAISETRTRERHGYTF. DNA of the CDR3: TGTGCCATCAGTGAGACCAGGACAAGGGAACGGCATGGCTACACCTTC.

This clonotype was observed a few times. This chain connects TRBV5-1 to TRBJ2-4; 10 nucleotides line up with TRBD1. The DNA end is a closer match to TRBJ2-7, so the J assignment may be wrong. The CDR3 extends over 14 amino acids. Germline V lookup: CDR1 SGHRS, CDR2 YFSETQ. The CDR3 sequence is CASSSTGGLGEQYF. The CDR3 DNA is TGCGCCAGCAGCTCGACAGGGGGCCTCGGCGAGCAGTACTTC.

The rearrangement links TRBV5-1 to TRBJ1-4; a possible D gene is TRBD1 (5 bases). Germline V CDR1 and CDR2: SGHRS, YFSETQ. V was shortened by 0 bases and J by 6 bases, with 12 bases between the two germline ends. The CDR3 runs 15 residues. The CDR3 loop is CASSLVGRVDEKLFF. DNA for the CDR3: TGCGCCAGCAGCTTGGTGGGCAGGGTTGATGAAAAACTGTTTTTT.

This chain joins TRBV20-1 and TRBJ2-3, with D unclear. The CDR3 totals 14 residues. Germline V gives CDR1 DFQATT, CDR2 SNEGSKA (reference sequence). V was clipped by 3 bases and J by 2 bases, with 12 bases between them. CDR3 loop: CSARYPGITDTQYF. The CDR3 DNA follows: TGCAGTGCTAGGTATCCAGGAATCACAGATACGCAGTATTTT.

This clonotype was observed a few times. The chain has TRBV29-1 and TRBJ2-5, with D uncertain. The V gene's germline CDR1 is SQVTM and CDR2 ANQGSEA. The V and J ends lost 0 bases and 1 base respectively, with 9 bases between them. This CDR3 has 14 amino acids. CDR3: CSVEDSARQETQYF. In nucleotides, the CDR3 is TGCAGCGTTGAAGATTCGGCGCGCCAAGAGACCCAGTACTTC.

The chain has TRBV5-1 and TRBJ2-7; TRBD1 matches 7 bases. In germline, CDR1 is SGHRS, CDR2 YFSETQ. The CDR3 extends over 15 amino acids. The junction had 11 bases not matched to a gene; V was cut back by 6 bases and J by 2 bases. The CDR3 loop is CASTSGDSITYEQYF. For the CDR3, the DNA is TGCGCCAGCACCTCAGGGGACAGCATCACCTACGAGCAGTACTTC. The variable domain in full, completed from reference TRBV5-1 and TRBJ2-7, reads KAGVTQTPRYLIKTRGQQVTLSCSPISGHRSVSWYQQTPGQGLQFLFEYFSETQRNKGNFPGRFSGRQFSNSRSEMNVSTLELGDSALYLCASTSGDSITYEQYFGPGTRLTVT.

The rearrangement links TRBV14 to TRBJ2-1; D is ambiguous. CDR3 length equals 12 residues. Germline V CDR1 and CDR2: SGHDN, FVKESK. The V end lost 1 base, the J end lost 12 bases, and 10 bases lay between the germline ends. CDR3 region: CASSQVGLGQFF. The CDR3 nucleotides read TGTGCCAGCAGCCAAGTTGGGTTAGGGCAGTTCTTC.

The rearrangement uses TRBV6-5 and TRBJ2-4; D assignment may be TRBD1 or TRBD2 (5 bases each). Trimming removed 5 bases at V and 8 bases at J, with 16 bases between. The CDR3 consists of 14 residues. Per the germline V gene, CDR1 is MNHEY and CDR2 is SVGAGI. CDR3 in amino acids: CASSPRGRGDIQYF. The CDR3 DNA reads TGTGCCAGCAGTCCCCGTGGGCGAGGGGACATTCAGTACTTC.

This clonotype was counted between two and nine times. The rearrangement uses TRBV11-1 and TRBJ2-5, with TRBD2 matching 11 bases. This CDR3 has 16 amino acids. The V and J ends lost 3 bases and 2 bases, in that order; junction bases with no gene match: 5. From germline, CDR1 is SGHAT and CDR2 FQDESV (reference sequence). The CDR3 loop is CASSFPSGGRQETQYF. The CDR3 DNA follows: TGTGCCAGCAGCTTCCCTAGCGGGGGGCGGCAAGAGACCCAGTACTTC. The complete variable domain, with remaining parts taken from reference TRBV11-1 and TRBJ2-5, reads EAEVAQSPRYKITEKSQAVAFWCDPISGHATLYWYRQILGQGPELLVQFQDESVVDDSQLPKDRFSAERLKGVDSTLKIQPAELGDSAMYLCASSFPSGGRQETQYFGPGTRLLVL.

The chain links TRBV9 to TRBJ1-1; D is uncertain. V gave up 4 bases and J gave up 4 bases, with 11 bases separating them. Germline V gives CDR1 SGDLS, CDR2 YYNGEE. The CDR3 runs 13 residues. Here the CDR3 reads CASSKADLTEAFF. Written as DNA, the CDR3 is TGTGCCAGCAGCAAGGCGGACCTCACTGAAGCTTTCTTT.

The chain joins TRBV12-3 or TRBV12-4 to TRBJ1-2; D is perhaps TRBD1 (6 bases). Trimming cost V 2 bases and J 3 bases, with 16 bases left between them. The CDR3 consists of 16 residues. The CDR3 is CASSLPRRGPYYGYTF. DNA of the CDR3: TGTGCCAGCAGTTTACCGCGCCGGGGGCCCTACTATGGCTACACCTTC.

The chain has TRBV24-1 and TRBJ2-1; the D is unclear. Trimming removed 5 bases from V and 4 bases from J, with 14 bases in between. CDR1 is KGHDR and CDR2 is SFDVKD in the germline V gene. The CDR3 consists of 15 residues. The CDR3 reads CATSARTGTYNEQFF. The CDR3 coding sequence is TGTGCCACCAGTGCCCGGACGGGTACGTACAATGAGCAGTTCTTC.

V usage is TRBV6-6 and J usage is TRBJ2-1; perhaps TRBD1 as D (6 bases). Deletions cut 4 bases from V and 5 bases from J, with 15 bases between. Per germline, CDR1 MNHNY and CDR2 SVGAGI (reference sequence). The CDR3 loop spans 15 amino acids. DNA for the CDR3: TGTGCCAGCAGTTCCCCGCGACAGGTCAACAATGAGCAGTTCTTC. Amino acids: CASSSPRQVNNEQFF.

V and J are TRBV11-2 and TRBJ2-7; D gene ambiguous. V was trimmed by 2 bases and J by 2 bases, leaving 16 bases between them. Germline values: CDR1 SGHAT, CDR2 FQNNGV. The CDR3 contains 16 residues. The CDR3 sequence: CASSLSGQLNTYEQYF. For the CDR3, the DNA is TGTGCCAGCAGCTTATCCGGGCAGCTGAACACCTACGAGCAGTACTTC.

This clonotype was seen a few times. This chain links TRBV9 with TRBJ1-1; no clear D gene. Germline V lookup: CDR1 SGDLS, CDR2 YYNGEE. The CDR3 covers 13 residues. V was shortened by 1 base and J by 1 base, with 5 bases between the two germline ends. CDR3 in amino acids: CASSVLGNTEAFF. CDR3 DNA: TGTGCCAGCAGCGTACTGGGGAACACTGAAGCTTTCTTT.

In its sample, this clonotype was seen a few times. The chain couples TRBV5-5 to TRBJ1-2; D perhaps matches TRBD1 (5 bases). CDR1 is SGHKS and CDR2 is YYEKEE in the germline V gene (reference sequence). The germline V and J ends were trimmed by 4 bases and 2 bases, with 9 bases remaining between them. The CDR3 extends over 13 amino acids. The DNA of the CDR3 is TGTGCCAGCAGCCTGACAGTAAACTATGGCTACACCTTC. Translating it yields CASSLTVNYGYTF.

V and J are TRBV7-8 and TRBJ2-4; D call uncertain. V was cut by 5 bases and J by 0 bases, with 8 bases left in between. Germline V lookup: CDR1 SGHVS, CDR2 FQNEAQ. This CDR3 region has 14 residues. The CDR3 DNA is TGTGCCAGCAGCCCCGTCCCAGCCAAAAACATTCAGTACTTC. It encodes CASSPVPAKNIQYF.

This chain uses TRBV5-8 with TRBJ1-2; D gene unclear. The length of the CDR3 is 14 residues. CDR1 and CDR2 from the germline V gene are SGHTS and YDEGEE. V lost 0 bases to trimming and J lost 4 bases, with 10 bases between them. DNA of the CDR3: TGTGCCAGCAGCTTGGACTTCAAGGGCTATGGCTACACCTTC. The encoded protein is CASSLDFKGYGYTF.

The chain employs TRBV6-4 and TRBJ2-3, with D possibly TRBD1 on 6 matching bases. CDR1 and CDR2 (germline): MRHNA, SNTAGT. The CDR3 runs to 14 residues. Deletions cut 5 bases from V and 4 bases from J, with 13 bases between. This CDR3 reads CASSPGHPPDTQYF. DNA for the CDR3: TGTGCCAGCAGTCCGGGACATCCCCCAGATACGCAGTATTTT.

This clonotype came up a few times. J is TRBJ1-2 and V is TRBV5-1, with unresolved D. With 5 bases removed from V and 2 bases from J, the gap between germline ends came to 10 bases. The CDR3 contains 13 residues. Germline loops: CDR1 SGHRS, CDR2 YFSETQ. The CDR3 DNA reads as TGCGCCAGCAGTCTGGGCTGGAACTATGGCTACACCTTC. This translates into CASSLGWNYGYTF.

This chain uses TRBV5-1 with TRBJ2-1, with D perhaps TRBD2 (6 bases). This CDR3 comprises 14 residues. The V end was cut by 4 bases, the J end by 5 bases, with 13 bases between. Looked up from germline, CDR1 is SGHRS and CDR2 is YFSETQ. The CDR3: CASSRAGLDNEQFF. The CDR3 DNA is TGCGCCAGCAGCAGGGCGGGACTCGACAATGAGCAGTTCTTC.

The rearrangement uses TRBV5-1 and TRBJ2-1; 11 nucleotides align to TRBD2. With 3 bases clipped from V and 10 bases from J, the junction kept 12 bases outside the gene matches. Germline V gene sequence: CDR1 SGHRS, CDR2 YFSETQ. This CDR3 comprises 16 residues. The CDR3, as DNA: TGCGCCAGCAGCTCGCAACTAGCGGGGGTGAGCTACGAGCAGTTCTTC. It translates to CASSSQLAGVSYEQFF.

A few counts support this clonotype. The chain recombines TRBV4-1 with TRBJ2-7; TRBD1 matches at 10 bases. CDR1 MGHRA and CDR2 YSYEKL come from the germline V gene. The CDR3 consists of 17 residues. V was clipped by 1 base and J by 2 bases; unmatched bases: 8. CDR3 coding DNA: TGCGCCAGCAGCCAAGGACCAGGCGGGACAGGGGCCTACGAGCAGTACTTC. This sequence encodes CASSQGPGGTGAYEQYF.

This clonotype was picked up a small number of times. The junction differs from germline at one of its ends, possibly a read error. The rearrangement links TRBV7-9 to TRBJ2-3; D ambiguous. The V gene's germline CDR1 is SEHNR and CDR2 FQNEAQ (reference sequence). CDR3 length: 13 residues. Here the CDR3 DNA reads TGTGCCAGCAGCTTAGTCGAAGCAGATATGCAGTATTTT. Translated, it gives CASSLVEADMQYF.

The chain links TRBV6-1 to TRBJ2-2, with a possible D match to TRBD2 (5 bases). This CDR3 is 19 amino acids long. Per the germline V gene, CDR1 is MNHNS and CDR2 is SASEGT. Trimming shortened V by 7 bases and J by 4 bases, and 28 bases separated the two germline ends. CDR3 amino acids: CASNRGTLESNTPTGELFF. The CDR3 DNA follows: TGTGCCAGCAATCGGGGAACACTCGAGAGTAACACCCCCACCGGGGAGCTGTTTTTT.

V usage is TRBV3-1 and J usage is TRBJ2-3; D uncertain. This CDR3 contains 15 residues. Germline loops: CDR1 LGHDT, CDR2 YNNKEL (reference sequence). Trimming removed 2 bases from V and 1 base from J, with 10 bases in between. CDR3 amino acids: CASSQYPEGTDTQYF. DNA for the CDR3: TGTGCCAGCAGCCAATACCCGGAAGGCACAGATACGCAGTATTTT.